This T cell receptor (beta chain) is from a study of T cells in Graves' hyperthyroidism and ophthalmopathy. Study-level background: Specimen type is peripheral blood, collected at initial diagnosis prior to any treatment.

Germline-derived CDR1 and CDR2 are ENHRY and SYGVKD. This CDR3 is 12 amino acids long. V was pared by 2 bases and J by 7 bases, with 6 bases between. Amplified TCR beta CDR3 regions came from RNA transcripts. An initial round of RT-PCR targeting the TCR CDR3 relied on the HTBI primer set. TCRdb analysed the multiplex PCR reads with MiXCR anew, one entry per CDR3 protein. This sample yields about 840,000 distinct CDR3 sequences, of which about 38% are seen a single time; 7% to 10% belongs to the top ten. Reasons for excluding patients were uncontrolled infection, other autoimmune disease, pregnancy or lactation.

The rearrangement links TRBV10-3 to TRBJ2-1; unclear D gene. The sequence derives from a man aged 18 to 30 with Graves' hyperthyroidism. The sequenced sample was blood. The CDR3 region is CAISEEANEQFF. The CDR3 coding sequence is TGTGCCATCAGTGAGGAGGCAAATGAGCAGTTCTTC.